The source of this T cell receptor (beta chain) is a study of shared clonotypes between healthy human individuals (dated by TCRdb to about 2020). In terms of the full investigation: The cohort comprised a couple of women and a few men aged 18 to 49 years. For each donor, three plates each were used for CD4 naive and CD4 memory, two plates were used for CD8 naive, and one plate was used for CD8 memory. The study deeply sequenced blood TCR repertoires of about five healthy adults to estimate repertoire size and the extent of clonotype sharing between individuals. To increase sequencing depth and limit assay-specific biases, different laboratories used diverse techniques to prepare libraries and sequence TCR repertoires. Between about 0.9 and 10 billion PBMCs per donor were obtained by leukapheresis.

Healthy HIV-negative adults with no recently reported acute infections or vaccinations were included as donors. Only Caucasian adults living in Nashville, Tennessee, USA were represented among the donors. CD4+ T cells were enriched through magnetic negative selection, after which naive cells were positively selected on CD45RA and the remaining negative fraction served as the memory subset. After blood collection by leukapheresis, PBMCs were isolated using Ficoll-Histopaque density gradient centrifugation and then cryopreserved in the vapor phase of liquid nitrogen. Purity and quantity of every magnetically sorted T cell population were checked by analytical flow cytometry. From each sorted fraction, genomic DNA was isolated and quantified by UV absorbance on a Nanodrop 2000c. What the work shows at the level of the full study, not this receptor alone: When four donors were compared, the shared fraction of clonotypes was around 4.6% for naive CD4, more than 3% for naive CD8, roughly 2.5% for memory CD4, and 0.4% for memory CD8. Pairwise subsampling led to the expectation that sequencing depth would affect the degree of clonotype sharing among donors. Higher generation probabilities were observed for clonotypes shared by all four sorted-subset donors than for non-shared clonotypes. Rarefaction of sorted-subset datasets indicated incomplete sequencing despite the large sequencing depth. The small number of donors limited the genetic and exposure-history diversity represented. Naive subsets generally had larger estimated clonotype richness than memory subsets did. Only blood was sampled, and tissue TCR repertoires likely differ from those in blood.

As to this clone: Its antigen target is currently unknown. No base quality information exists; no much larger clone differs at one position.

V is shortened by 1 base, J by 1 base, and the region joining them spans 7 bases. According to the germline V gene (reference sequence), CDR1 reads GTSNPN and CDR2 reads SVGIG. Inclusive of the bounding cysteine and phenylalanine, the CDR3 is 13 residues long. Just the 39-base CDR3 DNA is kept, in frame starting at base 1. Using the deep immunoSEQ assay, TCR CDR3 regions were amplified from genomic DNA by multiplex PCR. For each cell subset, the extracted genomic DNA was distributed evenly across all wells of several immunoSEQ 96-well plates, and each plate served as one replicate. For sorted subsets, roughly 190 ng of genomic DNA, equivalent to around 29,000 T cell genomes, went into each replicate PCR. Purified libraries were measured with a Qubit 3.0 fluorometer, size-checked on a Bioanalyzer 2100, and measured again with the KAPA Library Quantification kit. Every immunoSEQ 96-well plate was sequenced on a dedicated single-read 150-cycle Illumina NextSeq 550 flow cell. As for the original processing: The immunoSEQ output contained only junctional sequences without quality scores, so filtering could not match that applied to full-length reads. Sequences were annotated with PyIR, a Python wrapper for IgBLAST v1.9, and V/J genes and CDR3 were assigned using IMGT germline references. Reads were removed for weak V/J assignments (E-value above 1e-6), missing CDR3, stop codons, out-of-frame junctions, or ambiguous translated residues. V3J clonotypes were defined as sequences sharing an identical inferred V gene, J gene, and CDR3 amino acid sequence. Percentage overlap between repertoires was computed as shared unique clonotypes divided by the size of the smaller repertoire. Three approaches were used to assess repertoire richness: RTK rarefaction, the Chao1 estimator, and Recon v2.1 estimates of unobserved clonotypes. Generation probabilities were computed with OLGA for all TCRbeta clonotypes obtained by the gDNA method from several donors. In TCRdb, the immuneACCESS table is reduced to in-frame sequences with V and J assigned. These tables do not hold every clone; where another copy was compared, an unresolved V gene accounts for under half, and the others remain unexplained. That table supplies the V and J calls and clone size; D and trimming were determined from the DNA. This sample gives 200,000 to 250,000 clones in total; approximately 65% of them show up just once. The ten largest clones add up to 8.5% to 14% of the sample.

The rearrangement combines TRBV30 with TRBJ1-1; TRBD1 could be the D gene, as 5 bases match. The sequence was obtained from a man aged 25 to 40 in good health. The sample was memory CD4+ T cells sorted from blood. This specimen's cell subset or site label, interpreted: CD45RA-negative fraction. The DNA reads TGTGCCTGGAGTGCTACAGGGAACACTGAAGCTTTCTTT. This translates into CAWSATGNTEAFF.